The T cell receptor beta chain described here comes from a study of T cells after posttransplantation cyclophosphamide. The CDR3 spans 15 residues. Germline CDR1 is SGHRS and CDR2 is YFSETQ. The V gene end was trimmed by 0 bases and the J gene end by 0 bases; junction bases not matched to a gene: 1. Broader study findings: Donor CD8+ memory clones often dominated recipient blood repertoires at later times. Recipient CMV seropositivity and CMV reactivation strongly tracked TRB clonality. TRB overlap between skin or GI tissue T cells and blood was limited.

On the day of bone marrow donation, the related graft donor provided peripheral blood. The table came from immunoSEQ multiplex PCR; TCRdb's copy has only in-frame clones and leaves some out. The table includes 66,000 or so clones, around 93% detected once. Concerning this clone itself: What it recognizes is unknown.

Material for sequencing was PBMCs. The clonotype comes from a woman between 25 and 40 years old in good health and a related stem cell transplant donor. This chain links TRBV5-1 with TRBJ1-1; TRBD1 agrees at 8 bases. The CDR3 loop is CASSLGGQVNTEAFF. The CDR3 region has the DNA TGCGCCAGCAGCTTGGGGGGACAGGTGAACACTGAAGCTTTCTTT.